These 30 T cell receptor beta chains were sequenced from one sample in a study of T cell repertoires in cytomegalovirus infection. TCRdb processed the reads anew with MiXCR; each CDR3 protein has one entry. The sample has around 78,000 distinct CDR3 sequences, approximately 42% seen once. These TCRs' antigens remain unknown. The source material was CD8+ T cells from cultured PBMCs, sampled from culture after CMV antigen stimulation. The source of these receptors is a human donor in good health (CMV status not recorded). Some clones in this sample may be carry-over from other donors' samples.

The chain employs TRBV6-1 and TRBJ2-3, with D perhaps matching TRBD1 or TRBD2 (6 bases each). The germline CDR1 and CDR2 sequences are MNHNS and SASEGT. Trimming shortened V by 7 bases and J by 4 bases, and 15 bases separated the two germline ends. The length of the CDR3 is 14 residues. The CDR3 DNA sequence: TGTGCCAGCATCGGGGGCTTTAAGGCAGATACGCAGTATTTT. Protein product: CASIGGFKADTQYF.

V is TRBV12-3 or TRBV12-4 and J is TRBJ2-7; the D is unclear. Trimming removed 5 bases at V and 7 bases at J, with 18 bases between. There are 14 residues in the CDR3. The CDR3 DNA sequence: TGTGCCAGCAGTCTCGGATGGATATACGAAGAGCAGTACTTC. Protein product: CASSLGWIYEEQYF.

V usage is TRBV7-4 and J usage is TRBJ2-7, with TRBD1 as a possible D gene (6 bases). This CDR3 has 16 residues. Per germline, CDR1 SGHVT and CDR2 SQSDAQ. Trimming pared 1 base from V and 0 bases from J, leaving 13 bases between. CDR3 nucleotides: TGTGCCAGCAGCTTAGTAGGGGGATTTACCTCCTACGAGCAGTACTTC. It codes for CASSLVGGFTSYEQYF. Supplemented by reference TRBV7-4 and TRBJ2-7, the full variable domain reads GAGVSQSPRYKVAKRGRDVALRCDSISGHVTLYWYRQTLGQGSEVLTYSQSDAQRDKSGRPSGRFSAERPERSVSTLKIQRTEQGDSAVYLCASSLVGGFTSYEQYFGPGTRLTVT.

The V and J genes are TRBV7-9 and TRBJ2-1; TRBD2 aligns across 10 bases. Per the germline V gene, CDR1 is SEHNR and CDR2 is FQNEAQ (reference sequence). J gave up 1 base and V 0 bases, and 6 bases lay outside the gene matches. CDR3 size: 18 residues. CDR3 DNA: TGTGCCAGCAGCTTAGCGTTCCAGCGGGGGGGTTCCTACAATGAGCAGTTCTTC. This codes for CASSLAFQRGGSYNEQFF. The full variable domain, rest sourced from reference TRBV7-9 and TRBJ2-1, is DTGVSQNPRHKITKRGQNVTFRCDPISEHNRLYWYRQTLGQGPEFLTYFQNEAQLEKSRLLSDRFSAERPKGSFSTLEIQRTEQGDSAMYLCASSLAFQRGGSYNEQFFGPGTRLTVL.

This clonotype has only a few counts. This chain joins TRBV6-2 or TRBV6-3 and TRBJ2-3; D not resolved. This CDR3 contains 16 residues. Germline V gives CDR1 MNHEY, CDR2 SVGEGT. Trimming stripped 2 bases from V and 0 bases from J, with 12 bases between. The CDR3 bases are TGTGCCAGCAGTTACGCATACATGGACAGCACAGATACGCAGTATTTT. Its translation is CASSYAYMDSTDTQYF.

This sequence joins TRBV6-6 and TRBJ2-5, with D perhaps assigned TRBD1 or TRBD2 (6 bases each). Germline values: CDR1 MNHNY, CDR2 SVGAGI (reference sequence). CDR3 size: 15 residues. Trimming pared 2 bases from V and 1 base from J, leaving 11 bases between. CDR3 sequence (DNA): TGTGCCAGCAGTTACCTCAGGGGAGGCCAAGAGACCCAGTACTTC. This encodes CASSYLRGGQETQYF.

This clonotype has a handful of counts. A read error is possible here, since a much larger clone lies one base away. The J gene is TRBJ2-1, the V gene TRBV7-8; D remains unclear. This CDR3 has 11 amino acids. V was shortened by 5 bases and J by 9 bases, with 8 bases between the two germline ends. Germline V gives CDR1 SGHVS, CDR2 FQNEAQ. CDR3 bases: TGTGCCAGCAGCCCCGCCACTGAGCAGTTCTTC. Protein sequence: CASSPATEQFF.

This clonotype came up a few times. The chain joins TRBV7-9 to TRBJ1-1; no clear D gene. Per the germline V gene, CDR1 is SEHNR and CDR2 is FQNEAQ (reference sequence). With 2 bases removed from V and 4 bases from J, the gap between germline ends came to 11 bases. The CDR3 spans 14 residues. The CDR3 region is CASSLRGFATEAFF. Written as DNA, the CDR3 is TGTGCCAGCAGCTTAAGAGGGTTTGCCACTGAAGCTTTCTTT.

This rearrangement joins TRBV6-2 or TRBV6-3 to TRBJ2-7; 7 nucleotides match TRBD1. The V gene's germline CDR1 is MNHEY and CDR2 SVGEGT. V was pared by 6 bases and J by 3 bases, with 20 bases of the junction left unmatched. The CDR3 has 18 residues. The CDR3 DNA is TGTGCCAGCAGCCCCCCTCCACGGACGGACAGGCAAAACTACGAGCAGTACTTC. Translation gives CASSPPPRTDRQNYEQYF.

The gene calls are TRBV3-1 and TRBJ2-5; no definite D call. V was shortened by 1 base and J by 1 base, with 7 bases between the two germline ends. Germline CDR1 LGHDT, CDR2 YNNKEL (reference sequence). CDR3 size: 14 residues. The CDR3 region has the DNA TGTGCCAGCAGCCAAGGTTCGGCCCAAGAGACCCAGTACTTC. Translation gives CASSQGSAQETQYF.

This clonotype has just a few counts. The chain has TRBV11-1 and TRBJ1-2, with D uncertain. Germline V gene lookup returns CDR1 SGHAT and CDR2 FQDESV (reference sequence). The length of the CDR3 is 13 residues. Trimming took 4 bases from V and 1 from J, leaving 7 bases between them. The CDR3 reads CASSSGHNYGYTF. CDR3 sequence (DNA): TGTGCCAGCAGCTCGGGCCATAACTATGGCTACACCTTC.

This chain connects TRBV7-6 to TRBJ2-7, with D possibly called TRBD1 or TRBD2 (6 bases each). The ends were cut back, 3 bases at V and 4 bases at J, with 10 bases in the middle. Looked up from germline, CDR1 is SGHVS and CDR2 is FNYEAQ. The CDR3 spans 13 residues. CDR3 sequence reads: CASSLGGYYEQYF. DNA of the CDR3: TGTGCCAGCAGCTTGGGGGGCTATTACGAGCAGTACTTC.

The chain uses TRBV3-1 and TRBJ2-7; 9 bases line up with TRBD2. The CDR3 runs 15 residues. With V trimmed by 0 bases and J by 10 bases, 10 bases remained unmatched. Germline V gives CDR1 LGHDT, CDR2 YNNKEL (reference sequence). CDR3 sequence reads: CASSQDFDSGGGQYF. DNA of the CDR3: TGTGCCAGCAGCCAAGATTTCGATAGCGGGGGTGGTCAGTACTTC.

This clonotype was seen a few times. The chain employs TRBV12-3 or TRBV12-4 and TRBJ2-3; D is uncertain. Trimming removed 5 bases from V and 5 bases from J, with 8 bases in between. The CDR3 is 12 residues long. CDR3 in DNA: TGTGCCAGCAGTCTAGGGTTAGATACGCAGTATTTT. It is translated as CASSLGLDTQYF.

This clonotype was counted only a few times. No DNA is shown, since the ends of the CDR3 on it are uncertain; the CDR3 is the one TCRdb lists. The CDR3 protein is CISVPEPNPGQGIDLDEQYF. The rearrangement uses TRBV7-5 and TRBJ2-7; no DNA check was done on the table's D call, TRBD1. TRBV7-5 is listed as a pseudogene. Ends included, the CDR3 has 20 residues.

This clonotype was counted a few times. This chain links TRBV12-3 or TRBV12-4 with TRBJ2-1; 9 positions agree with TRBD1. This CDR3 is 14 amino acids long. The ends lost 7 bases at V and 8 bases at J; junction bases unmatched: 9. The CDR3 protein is CASKAGQGMDEQFF. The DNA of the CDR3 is TGTGCCAGCAAGGCCGGACAGGGGATGGATGAGCAGTTCTTC.

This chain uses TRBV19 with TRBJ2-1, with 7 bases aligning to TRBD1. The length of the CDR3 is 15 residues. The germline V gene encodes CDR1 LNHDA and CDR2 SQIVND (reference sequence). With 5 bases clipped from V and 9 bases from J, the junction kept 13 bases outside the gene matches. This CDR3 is CASSPNRDRAGEQFF. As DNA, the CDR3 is TGTGCCAGTAGTCCCAATCGAGACAGGGCTGGTGAGCAGTTCTTC.

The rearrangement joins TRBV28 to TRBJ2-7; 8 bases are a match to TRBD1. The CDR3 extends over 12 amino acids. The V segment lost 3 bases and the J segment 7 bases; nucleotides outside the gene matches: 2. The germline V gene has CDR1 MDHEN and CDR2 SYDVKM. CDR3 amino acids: CASSLDRAEQYF. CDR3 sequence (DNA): TGTGCCAGCAGTTTGGACAGGGCGGAGCAGTACTTC.

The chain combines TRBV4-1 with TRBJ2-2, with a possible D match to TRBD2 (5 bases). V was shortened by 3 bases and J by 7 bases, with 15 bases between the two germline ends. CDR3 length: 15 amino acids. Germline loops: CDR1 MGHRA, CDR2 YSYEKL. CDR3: CASSHLQEVNGELFF. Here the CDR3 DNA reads TGCGCCAGCAGCCATCTCCAGGAGGTAAACGGGGAGCTGTTTTTT.

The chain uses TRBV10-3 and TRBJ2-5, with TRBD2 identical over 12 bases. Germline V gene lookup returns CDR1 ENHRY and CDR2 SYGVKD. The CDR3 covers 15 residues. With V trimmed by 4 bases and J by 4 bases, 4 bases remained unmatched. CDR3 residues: CAISGGLAGLETQYF. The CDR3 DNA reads TGTGCCATCAGTGGTGGACTAGCGGGGCTAGAGACCCAGTACTTC.

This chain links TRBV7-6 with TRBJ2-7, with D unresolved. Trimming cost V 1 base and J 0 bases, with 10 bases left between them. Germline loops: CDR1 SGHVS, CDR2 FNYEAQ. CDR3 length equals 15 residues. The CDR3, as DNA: TGTGCCAGCAGCTTAGACGTTACCCGCTCCTACGAGCAGTACTTC. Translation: CASSLDVTRSYEQYF.

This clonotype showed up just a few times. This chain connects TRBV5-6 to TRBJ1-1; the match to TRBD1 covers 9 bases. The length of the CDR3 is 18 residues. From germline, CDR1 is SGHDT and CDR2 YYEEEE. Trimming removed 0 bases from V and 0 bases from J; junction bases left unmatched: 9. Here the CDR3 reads CASSLEWRTGEMNTEAFF. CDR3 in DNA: TGTGCCAGCAGCTTGGAGTGGAGGACAGGGGAGATGAACACTGAAGCTTTCTTT.

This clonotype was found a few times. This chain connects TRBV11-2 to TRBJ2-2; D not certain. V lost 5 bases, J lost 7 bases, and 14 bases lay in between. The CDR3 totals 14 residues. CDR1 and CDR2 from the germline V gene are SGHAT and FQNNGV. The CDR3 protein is CASSPQYQIGELFF. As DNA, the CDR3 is TGTGCCAGCAGCCCTCAGTATCAAATCGGGGAGCTGTTTTTT.

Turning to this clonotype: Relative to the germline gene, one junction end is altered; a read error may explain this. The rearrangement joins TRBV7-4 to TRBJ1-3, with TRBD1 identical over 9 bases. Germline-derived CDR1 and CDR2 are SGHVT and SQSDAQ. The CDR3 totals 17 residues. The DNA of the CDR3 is TGTGTCAGCAGCGCAAGCAACAGGGGGCGAGGAGGAAACACCATATATTTT. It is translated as CVSSASNRGRGGNTIYF. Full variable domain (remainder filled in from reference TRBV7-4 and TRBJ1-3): GAGVSQSPRYKVAKRGRDVALRCDSISGHVTLYWYRQTLGQGSEVLTYSQSDAQRDKSGRPSGRFSAERPERSVSTLKIQRTEQGDSAVYLCVSSASNRGRGGNTIYFGEGSWLTVV.

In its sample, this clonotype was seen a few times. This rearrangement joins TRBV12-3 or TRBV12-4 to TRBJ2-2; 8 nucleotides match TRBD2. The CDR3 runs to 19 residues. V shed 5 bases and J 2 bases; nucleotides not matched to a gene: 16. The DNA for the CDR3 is TGTGCCAGCAGTAAACCGGGACTAGGAGGATCGGTAAACACCGGGGAGCTGTTTTTT. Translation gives CASSKPGLGGSVNTGELFF.

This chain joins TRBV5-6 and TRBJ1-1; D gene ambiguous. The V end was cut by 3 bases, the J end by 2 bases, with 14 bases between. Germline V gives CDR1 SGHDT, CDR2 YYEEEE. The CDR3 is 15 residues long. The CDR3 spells CASSSRPEGNTEAFF. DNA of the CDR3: TGTGCCAGCAGCTCCCGCCCCGAGGGAAACACTGAAGCTTTCTTT.

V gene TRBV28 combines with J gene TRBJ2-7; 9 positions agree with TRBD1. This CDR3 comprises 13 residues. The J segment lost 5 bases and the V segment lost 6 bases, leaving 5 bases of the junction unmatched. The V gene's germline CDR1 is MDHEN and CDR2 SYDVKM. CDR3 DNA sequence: TGTGCCAGCAGCGTGACAGGGGGTAACGAGCAGTACTTC. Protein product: CASSVTGGNEQYF.

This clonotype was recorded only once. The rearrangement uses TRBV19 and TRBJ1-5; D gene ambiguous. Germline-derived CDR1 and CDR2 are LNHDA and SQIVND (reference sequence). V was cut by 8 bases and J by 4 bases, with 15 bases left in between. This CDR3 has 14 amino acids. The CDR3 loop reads CASRFRGSNQPQHF. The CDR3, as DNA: TGTGCCAGTCGGTTCCGGGGTTCAAATCAGCCCCAGCATTTT.

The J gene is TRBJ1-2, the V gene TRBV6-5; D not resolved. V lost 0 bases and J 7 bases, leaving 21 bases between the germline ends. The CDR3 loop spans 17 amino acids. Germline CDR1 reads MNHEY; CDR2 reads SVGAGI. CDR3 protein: CASSYSARILLGTGYTF. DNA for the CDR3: TGTGCCAGCAGTTACTCGGCCAGGATACTTCTTGGCACTGGCTACACCTTC.

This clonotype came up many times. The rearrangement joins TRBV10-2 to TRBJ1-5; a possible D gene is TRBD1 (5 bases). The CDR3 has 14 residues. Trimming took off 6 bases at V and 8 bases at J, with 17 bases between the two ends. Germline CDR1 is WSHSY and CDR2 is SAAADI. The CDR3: CASRSRDGDKPQHF. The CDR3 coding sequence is TGCGCCAGCAGGTCCCGGGACGGCGATAAGCCCCAGCATTTT.